The rows below give T cell receptor beta chains drawn from one sample of a study of T cells after yellow fever vaccination. TCRdb redid the calling of the 5' RACE reads with MiXCR, one entry per CDR3 protein. Counted here are 25,000 or so distinct CDR3 sequences, approximately 4.9% occurring once; the ten biggest clones make up roughly two fifths. This specimen was PBMCs, either bulk or a sorted T-cell subset (CD4+, CD8+, memory, or dextramer-sorted; not recorded which), taken on the day of the yellow fever booster vaccination. These receptors were obtained from a man younger than 30 who received the YFV17D yellow fever vaccine. Both conserved end residues are part of each CDR3. D genes are given only for firm matches. Clone size is stated in some rows and not others, as once, few, many or a class when expanded.

TRBD2	TRBV20-1	TRBJ2-3	many	CSAPSGGWTDTQYF	TGCAGTGCTCCTAGCGGGGGGTGGACAGATACGCAGTATTTT
NA	TRBV7-9	TRBJ1-2	many	CASSIVAAAYGYTF	TGTGCCAGCAGCATCGTGGCGGCGGCCTATGGCTACACCTTC
TRBD2	TRBV7-2	TRBJ2-1	many	CASSRPTSGGYNEQFF	TGTGCCAGCAGCCGTCCGACTAGCGGGGGCTACAATGAGCAGTTCTTC
NA	TRBV5-4	TRBJ1-3	few	CASSLAQGNTIYF	TGTGCCAGCAGCTTGGCCCAGGGCAACACCATATATTTT
NA	TRBV9	TRBJ2-1	NA	CASSPGGRIYNEQFF	TGTGCCAGCAGCCCTGGCGGACGGATTTACAATGAGCAGTTCTTC
TRBD2	TRBV7-2	TRBJ2-5	many	CASSLPLAGVETQYF	TGTGCCAGCAGCTTACCACTAGCGGGGGTGGAGACCCAGTACTTC
NA	TRBV5-6	TRBJ1-5	few	CASSLGPPSYSNQPQHF	TGTGCCAGCAGCTTGGGTCCGCCCAGTTATAGCAATCAGCCCCAGCATTTT
TRBD2	TRBV4-2	TRBJ2-7	few	CASSQGSGGEYYEQYF	TGTGCCAGCAGCCAAGGCTCCGGGGGGGAGTACTACGAGCAGTACTTC
TRBD1	TRBV18	TRBJ2-3	many	CASSYPELGTGVDTQYF	TGTGCCAGCTCATATCCGGAGTTGGGGACAGGAGTCGATACGCAGTATTTT
NA	TRBV4-3	TRBJ2-3	NA	CASSQDLPGGGTDTQYF	TGCGCCAGCAGCCAAGACTTACCTGGAGGGGGCACAGATACGCAGTATTTT
NA	TRBV7-2	TRBJ1-5	many	CASSLRGGRHSNQPQHF	TGTGCCAGCAGCTTACGGGGGGGGCGCCATAGCAATCAGCCCCAGCATTTT
NA	TRBV7-2	TRBJ2-1	many	CASSFSVPYNEQFF	TGTGCCAGCAGCTTCAGTGTCCCCTACAATGAGCAGTTCTTC
NA	TRBV28	TRBJ2-1	many	CASSPSSADEYNEQFF	TGTGCCAGCAGTCCCTCGTCAGCAGATGAATACAATGAGCAGTTCTTC
NA	TRBV20-1	TRBJ1-1	many	CSAPRLGRWDTEAFF	TGCAGTGCTCCTAGATTGGGGCGCTGGGATACTGAAGCTTTCTTT
NA	TRBV6-2/TRBV6-3	TRBJ2-3	many	CASSHPGELTDTQYF	TGTGCCAGCTCCCACCCGGGGGAGCTTACAGATACGCAGTATTTT
NA	TRBV7-3	TRBJ2-3	many	CASSLLFTDTQYF	TGTGCCAGCAGCCTCCTCTTCACAGATACGCAGTATTTT
TRBD2	TRBV9	TRBJ2-5	many	CASSVGTSDKETQYF	TGTGCCAGCAGCGTAGGGACTAGCGATAAAGAGACCCAGTACTTC
NA	TRBV6-5	TRBJ2-6	many	CASSFDTSGANVLTF	TGTGCCAGCAGTTTTGACACGTCAGGGGCCAACGTCCTGACTTTC
NA	TRBV2	TRBJ2-5	many	CAISANQETQYF	TGTGCCATATCGGCGAACCAAGAGACCCAGTACTTC
NA	TRBV7-2	TRBJ1-1	few	CASSLAGTSAEAFF	TGTGCCAGCAGCTTAGCGGGCACGAGCGCTGAAGCTTTCTTT
NA	TRBV5-1	TRBJ2-5	many	CASSQMATQETQYF	TGCGCCAGCAGCCAAATGGCTACACAAGAGACCCAGTACTTC
NA	TRBV7-2	TRBJ1-1	many	CASSLAGATNTEAFF	TGTGCCAGCAGCTTAGCGGGGGCTACAAACACTGAAGCTTTCTTT
TRBD1	TRBV15	TRBJ1-3	many	CATSGGTGGNTIYF	TGTGCCACCAGCGGCGGGACAGGAGGAAACACCATATATTTT
NA	TRBV28	TRBJ2-2	many	CASSFPGPNTGELFF	TGTGCCAGCAGTTTTCCCGGCCCGAACACCGGGGAGCTGTTTTTT
TRBD1	TRBV12-3/TRBV12-4	TRBJ2-7	many	CASLGTAYEQYF	TGTGCCAGCCTAGGGACAGCCTACGAGCAGTACTTC
TRBD2	TRBV2	TRBJ2-5	many	CASSRREGETQYF	TGTGCCAGCAGTCGGCGGGAGGGAGAGACCCAGTACTTC
NA	TRBV7-2	TRBJ1-1	many	CASRKGLGGEIEAFF	TGTGCCAGCCGTAAGGGGTTAGGAGGGGAAATTGAAGCTTTCTTT
NA	TRBV24-1	TRBJ2-3	NA	CATKSSRPYPTDTQYF	TGTGCCACCAAATCTTCCCGACCCTACCCCACAGATACGCAGTATTTT
NA	TRBV4-1	TRBJ2-3	many	CASSQGRVFLDTQYF	TGCGCCAGCAGCCAAGGAAGGGTCTTTCTAGATACGCAGTATTTT
TRBD2	TRBV5-1	TRBJ2-3	many	CASSWGGVSGPDTQYF	TGCGCCAGCAGCTGGGGGGGGGTGTCGGGACCAGATACGCAGTATTTT
NA	TRBV20-1	TRBJ1-2	NA	CSVRATYGYTF	TGCAGTGTCAGGGCGACATATGGCTACACCTTC
NA	TRBV6-1	TRBJ2-3	many	CASGGLGADTQYF	TGTGCCAGCGGGGGGCTAGGCGCAGATACGCAGTATTTT
NA	TRBV5-1	TRBJ1-2	many	CASSLDSFNYGYTF	TGCGCCAGCAGCTTGGACTCCTTTAACTATGGCTACACCTTC
TRBD2	TRBV4-2	TRBJ2-1	NA	CASSPSGTRGSNEQFF	TGCGCCAGCAGCCCATCGGGGACTAGAGGGTCCAATGAGCAGTTCTTC
TRBD2	TRBV7-2	TRBJ2-4	many	CASSFTSGGALGNIQYF	TGTGCCAGCAGCTTTACTAGCGGGGGGGCTCTAGGAAACATTCAGTACTTC
NA	TRBV7-2	TRBJ2-7	many	CASSFAAPLEQYF	TGTGCCAGCAGCTTTGCTGCGCCTCTTGAGCAGTACTTC
NA	TRBV6-5	TRBJ1-6	many	CASSSPAGRDSPLHF	TGTGCCAGCAGTTCTCCGGCGGGGAGGGATTCACCCCTCCACTTT
NA	TRBV20-1	TRBJ1-1	many	CSARVQGEAFF	TGCAGTGCTAGAGTCCAGGGTGAAGCTTTCTTT
TRBD1	TRBV5-1	TRBJ2-1	many	CASSPGGQGAYEQFF	TGCGCCAGCAGCCCCGGAGGACAGGGGGCCTATGAGCAGTTCTTC
NA	TRBV15	TRBJ2-5	few	CATSRDVETQYF	TGTGCCACCAGCAGAGATGTGGAGACCCAGTACTTC
NA	TRBV20-1	TRBJ1-4	many	CSARDPTRAEKLFF	TGCAGTGCTAGAGATCCTACTCGGGCGGAAAAACTGTTTTTT
NA	TRBV2	TRBJ2-3	NA	CASSDWLGADTQYF	TGTGCCAGCAGTGATTGGTTAGGGGCAGATACGCAGTATTTT
NA	TRBV4-3	TRBJ2-3	many	CASSPRGGSTDTQYF	TGCGCCAGCAGCCCTAGGGGGGGTAGCACAGATACGCAGTATTTT
NA	TRBV6-6	TRBJ1-5	many	CASSSNQPQHF	TGTGCCAGCAGCTCAAATCAGCCCCAGCATTTT
NA	TRBV12-2	TRBJ2-6	many	CASRFGGQFSGANVLTF	TGTGCAAGTCGCTTCGGAGGACAGTTCTCTGGGGCCAACGTCCTGACTTTC
NA	TRBV7-9	TRBJ2-3	many	CASSKREDTQYF	TGTGCCAGCAGCAAGCGAGAAGATACGCAGTATTTT
TRBD1	TRBV7-8	TRBJ1-2	many	CASSGTAAYTF	TGTGCCAGCAGCGGGACAGCGGCCTACACCTTC
TRBD2	TRBV5-4	TRBJ2-3	few	CASKNSGVDTQYF	TGTGCCAGCAAGAATAGCGGGGTGGATACGCAGTATTTT
NA	TRBV19	TRBJ2-6	NA	CASRKQGSGANVLTF	TGTGCCAGTAGGAAACAGGGCTCTGGGGCCAACGTCCTGACTTTC
NA	TRBV2	TRBJ2-5	many	CASSEGPPGNYETQYF	TGTGCCAGCAGTGAGGGACCCCCCGGGAACTACGAGACCCAGTACTTC
TRBD1	TRBV6-5	TRBJ2-1	many	CASLHSGGGTGRNEQFF	TGTGCCAGCCTACATTCCGGAGGCGGGACAGGGAGGAATGAGCAGTTCTTC
NA	TRBV5-1	TRBJ2-5	many	CASSFSKETQYF	TGCGCCAGCAGCTTTTCGAAAGAGACCCAGTACTTC